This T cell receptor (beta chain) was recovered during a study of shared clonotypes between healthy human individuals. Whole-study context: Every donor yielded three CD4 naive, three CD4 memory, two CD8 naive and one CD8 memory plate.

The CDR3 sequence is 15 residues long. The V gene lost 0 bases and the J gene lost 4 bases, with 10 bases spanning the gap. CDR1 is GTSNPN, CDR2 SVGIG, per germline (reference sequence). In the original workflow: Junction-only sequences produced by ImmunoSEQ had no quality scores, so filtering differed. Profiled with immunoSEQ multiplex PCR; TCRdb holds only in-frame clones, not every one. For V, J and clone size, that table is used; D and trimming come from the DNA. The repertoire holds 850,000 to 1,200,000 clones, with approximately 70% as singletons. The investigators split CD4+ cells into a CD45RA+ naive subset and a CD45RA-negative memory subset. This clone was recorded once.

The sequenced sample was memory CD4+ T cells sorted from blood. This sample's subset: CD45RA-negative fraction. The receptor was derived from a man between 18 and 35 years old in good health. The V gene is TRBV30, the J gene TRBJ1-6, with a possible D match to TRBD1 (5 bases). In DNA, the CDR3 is TGTGCCTGGAGTGTAGTCAGGGCTTATAATTCACCCCTCCACTTT. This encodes CAWSVVRAYNSPLHF.